The rows below give T cell receptor beta chains drawn from one sample of a study of T cell changes during pregnancy in multiple sclerosis. Libraries were prepared by immunoSEQ multiplex PCR; TCRdb keeps only in-frame clonotypes and omits some of them. The data contain around 63,000 clones, 90% to 95% of them singletons. The sequenced sample was peripheral blood, obtained in the third trimester of pregnancy. The origin of the receptors is a female donor in good health, enrolled as a control in a pregnancy study. CDR3s include the opening cysteine and the closing phenylalanine or tryptophan. Each record gives: D gene, V gene, J gene, clone size, CDR3 length, CDR3 protein, CDR3 DNA. D genes are given only for firm matches. Size is omitted from some rows. Given values are once, few, many or a class for expanded clones.

-	TRBV21-1	TRBJ2-7	-	14	CASSKEGGPHEQYF	TGTGCCAGCAGCAAGGAGGGAGGGCCGCACGAGCAGTACTTC
-	TRBV27	TRBJ2-3	once	13	CASSLEGTDTQYF	TGTGCCAGCAGTTTGGAGGGGACAGATACGCAGTATTTT
-	TRBV11-3	TRBJ1-3	once	13	CASSFALAPGLYF	TGTGCCAGCAGCTTTGCTCTTGCCCCTGGCCTATATTTT
TRBD1	TRBV7-2	TRBJ2-7	-	13	CASSLTGGREQYF	TGTGCCAGCAGCTTAACAGGGGGACGTGAGCAGTACTTC
-	TRBV6-5	TRBJ1-1	-	14	CATTDGGGLTEAFF	TGTGCCACCACGGACGGGGGGGGGCTCACTGAAGCTTTCTTT
-	TRBV2	TRBJ1-1	-	14	CASSEVAVGAEAFF	TGTGCCAGCAGTGAAGTAGCAGTCGGGGCTGAAGCTTTCTTT
TRBD1	TRBV7-3	TRBJ2-1	-	14	CASSLTDGQGEQFF	TGTGCCAGCAGCTTAACGGACGGACAGGGGGAGCAGTTCTTC
-	TRBV7-9	TRBJ1-4	-	15	CASSLYRASNEKLFF	TGTGCCAGCAGCTTGTACAGGGCGTCTAATGAAAAACTGTTTTTT
-	TRBV5-8	TRBJ2-3	-	16	CASSLRAGEGTDTQYF	TGTGCCAGCAGCTTGCGGGCCGGGGAGGGCACAGATACGCAGTATTTT
-	TRBV2	TRBJ1-1	-	11	CASTVNTEAFF	TGTGCCAGCACGGTGAACACTGAAGCTTTCTTT
TRBD1	TRBV9	TRBJ2-7	-	14	CASSVGQGADEQYF	TGTGCCAGCAGCGTAGGACAGGGGGCGGACGAGCAGTACTTC
-	TRBV7-7	TRBJ2-7	-	13	CASIVAGRNEQYF	TGTGCCAGCATTGTTGCGGGACGGAACGAGCAGTACTTC
-	TRBV6-8	TRBJ1-1	-	13	CASRQGEHTEAFF	TGTGCCAGCAGACAGGGTGAACACACTGAAGCTTTCTTT
TRBD2	TRBV4-2	TRBJ2-1	-	15	CASSQVRAGDNEQFF	TGTGCCAGCAGCCAAGTAAGAGCGGGGGACAATGAGCAGTTCTTC
TRBD1	TRBV28	TRBJ1-2	once	15	CATLLGTGGASGYTF	TGTGCCACCTTACTCGGGACAGGGGGCGCGAGTGGCTACACCTTC
-	TRBV5-4	TRBJ2-7	-	14	CASSTTEAFYEQYF	TGTGCCAGCAGCACGACGGAGGCCTTCTACGAGCAGTACTTC
-	TRBV11-2	TRBJ1-4	once	16	CASSPIPGETNEKLFF	TGTGCCAGCAGTCCTATTCCAGGGGAGACTAATGAAAAACTGTTTTTT
-	TRBV30	TRBJ1-2	-	11	CAWDRNYGYTF	TGTGCCTGGGACAGGAACTATGGCTACACCTTC
TRBD2	TRBV6-4	TRBJ2-3	-	15	CASSAAGGPSDTQYF	TGTGCCAGCAGTGCAGCGGGGGGCCCCTCAGATACGCAGTATTTT
TRBD1	TRBV11-2	TRBJ1-5	-	16	CASSPGRTGGNQPQHF	TGTGCCAGCAGCCCAGGACGGACAGGGGGCAATCAGCCCCAGCATTTT
TRBD2	TRBV10-3	TRBJ2-7	-	15	CAISERAGASYEQYF	TGTGCCATCAGTGAGAGAGCGGGGGCTTCCTACGAGCAGTACTTC
-	TRBV7-2	TRBJ2-3	-	14	CASSLGTSTDTQYF	TGTGCCAGCAGCTTAGGGACTAGCACAGATACGCAGTATTTT
-	TRBV6-4	TRBJ2-3	-	14	CASSPGTSTDTQYF	TGTGCCAGCAGCCCCGGGACTAGCACAGATACGCAGTATTTT
-	TRBV18	TRBJ1-3	once	16	CASSPREASSGNTIYF	TGTGCCAGCTCACCACGGGAGGCAAGCTCTGGAAACACCATATATTTT
TRBD1	TRBV6-6	TRBJ1-3	-	14	CASSLQGAGNTIYF	TGTGCCAGCAGTCTACAGGGGGCCGGAAACACCATATATTTT
-	TRBV19	TRBJ2-3	-	13	CASSIIVTDTQYF	TGTGCCAGTAGTATTATTGTCACAGATACGCAGTATTTT
TRBD2	TRBV5-4	TRBJ2-3	-	17	CASSLYGLAGVTDTQYF	TGTGCCAGCAGCTTGTATGGGCTAGCGGGGGTGACAGATACGCAGTATTTT
-	TRBV11-3	TRBJ1-1	once	11	CASRREVEAFF	TGTGCCAGCAGGAGGGAGGTTGAAGCTTTCTTT
TRBD1	TRBV6-1	TRBJ2-4	-	15	CAIQGQGLAKNIQYF	TGTGCCATCCAGGGACAGGGTTTAGCCAAAAACATTCAGTACTTC
TRBD2	TRBV30	TRBJ2-3	-	14	CAWTSGTSTDTQYF	TGTGCCTGGACTAGCGGGACTAGCACAGATACGCAGTATTTT
-	TRBV27	TRBJ2-3	-	13	CASSLWASDTQYF	TGTGCCAGCAGTTTGTGGGCCTCAGATACGCAGTATTTT
-	TRBV5-6	TRBJ2-2	-	16	CASSYWSGEETGELFF	TGTGCCAGCAGCTATTGGTCCGGGGAGGAGACCGGGGAGCTGTTTTTT
TRBD1	TRBV14	TRBJ2-2	-	15	CASSSRQGLTGELFF	TGTGCCAGCAGCTCTCGACAGGGCTTGACCGGGGAGCTGTTTTTT
TRBD1	TRBV28	TRBJ2-2	-	15	CATVTGGTYTGELFF	TGTGCCACCGTAACAGGGGGTACGTACACCGGGGAGCTGTTTTTT
-	TRBV5-5	TRBJ1-5	-	18	CASSLETLTSGYNQPQHF	TGTGCCAGCAGCTTGGAGACCCTAACTAGCGGGTACAATCAGCCCCAGCATTTT
TRBD1	TRBV12-5	TRBJ2-1	-	15	CASGSDRGRDNEQFF	TGTGCTAGTGGTTCCGACAGGGGGCGAGACAATGAGCAGTTCTTC